This entry concerns a single T cell receptor (beta chain). Germline CDR1 is MRHNA and CDR2 is SNTAGT. The CDR3 contains 17 residues. Trimming cost V 7 bases and J 0 bases; bases outside gene matches: 13. This specimen belongs to a study of blood T cell repertoires in COVID-19. About the study: PBMCs, B-cell-depleted T cells, or T cells provided the cDNA or gDNA that made up the material.

In the study's own analysis: It was from reference gene primer amplification that nucleated cell counts were estimated. TCRdb's table, derived via immunoSEQ multiplex PCR, lists solely in-frame clones and lacks some. V, J and clone size reflect that table, while D and trimming were determined from the DNA. This table holds 200,000 to 250,000 clones, more than 65% found once. The chain couples TRBV6-4 to TRBJ2-7, with 9 nucleotides matching TRBD2. The material sequenced was peripheral blood. This TCR was recovered from a woman older than 75 with acute or convalescent COVID-19. The CDR3 sequence: CASKGRRAGGSSYEQYF. CDR3 DNA sequence: TGTGCCAGCAAGGGGAGACGAGCGGGGGGTTCCTCCTACGAGCAGTACTTC.